The present TCR beta chain was sequenced within a study of T-cell reconstitution after alpha-beta-depleted transplantation in children. Losses at the gene ends were 9 bases for V and 8 bases for J; bases not matched to a gene: 4. CDR3 size: 13 residues. Looked up from germline, CDR1 is SGHVS and CDR2 is FNYEAQ. Molecular barcoding with unique molecular identifiers was used for the TCRbeta library. TCRdb fed the PCR reads into MiXCR, producing one record per CDR3 protein. Of some 200,000 distinct CDR3 sequences listed, roughly 6.5% were seen once; the top ten hold roughly 4.8%. Regarding the study as a whole: The origin of alpha-beta T cells about two months after transplant was reportedly several hundred expanded graft clones. The origin of high day-60 TCRbeta diversity in some patients lay in surviving recipient T cells and thymic progenitors. One year post-transplant, T-cell counts and diversity were largely derived from T cells produced anew.

This clonotype was seen a handful of times. The antigen remains undetermined. The gene calls are TRBV7-6 and TRBJ2-1; 13 bases are a match to TRBD2. This TCR was sampled from a girl less than two years old with combined immunodeficiency, due to receive a stem cell transplant. Source: PBMCs, taken before TCRalphabeta/CD19-depleted stem cell transplant. CDR3 loop: CASGLAGVDEQFF. The CDR3 DNA sequence: TGTGCCAGTGGACTAGCGGGAGTGGATGAGCAGTTCTTC.